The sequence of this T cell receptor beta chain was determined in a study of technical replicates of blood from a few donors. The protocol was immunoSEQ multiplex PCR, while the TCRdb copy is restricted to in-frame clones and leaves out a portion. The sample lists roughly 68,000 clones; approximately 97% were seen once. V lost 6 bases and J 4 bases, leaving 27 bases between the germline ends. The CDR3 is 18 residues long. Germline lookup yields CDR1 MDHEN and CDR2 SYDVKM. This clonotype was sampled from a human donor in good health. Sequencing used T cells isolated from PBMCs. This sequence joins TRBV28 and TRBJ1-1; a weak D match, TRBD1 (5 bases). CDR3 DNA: TGTGCCAGCAGCCGATCGGCCGCTGACCTAGCGGGGGGCACTGAAGCTTTCTTT. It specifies CASSRSAADLAGGTEAFF. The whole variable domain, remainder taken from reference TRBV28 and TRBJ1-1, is DVKVTQSSRYLVKRTGEKVFLECVQDMDHENMFWYRQDPGLGLRLIYFSYDVKMKEKGDIPEGYSVSREKKERFSLILESASTNQTSMYLCASSRSAADLAGGTEAFFGQGTRLTVV.